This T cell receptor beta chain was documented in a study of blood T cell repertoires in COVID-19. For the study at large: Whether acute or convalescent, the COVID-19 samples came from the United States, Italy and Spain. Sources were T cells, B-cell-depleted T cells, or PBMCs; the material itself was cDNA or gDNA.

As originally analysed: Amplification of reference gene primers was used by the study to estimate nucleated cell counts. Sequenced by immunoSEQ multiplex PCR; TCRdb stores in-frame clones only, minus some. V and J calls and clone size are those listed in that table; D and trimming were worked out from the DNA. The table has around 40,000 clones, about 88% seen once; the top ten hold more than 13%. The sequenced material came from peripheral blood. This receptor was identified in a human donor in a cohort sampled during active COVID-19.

The CDR3 sequence is CAWSVQGDQPQHF. In nucleotides, the CDR3 is TGTGCCTGGAGTGTGCAGGGGGACCAGCCCCAGCATTTT. This chain uses TRBV30 with TRBJ1-5; 7 bases map to TRBD1. CDR1 is GTSNPN, CDR2 SVGIG, per germline (reference sequence). J gave up 7 bases and V 0 bases, and 3 bases lay outside the gene matches. The CDR3 contains 13 residues.